The 30 T cell receptor beta chains given below trace back to one sample, sequenced in a study of T cell repertoires in cytomegalovirus infection. No antigens are known for them. Each CDR3 protein gets one entry after TCRdb re-called the reads with MiXCR. The repertoire consists of 86,000 or so distinct CDR3 sequences, with 20% to 30% occurring once and the leading ten covering roughly 50%. The specimen comprised CD8+ T cells from cultured PBMCs, sampled from culture after CMV antigen stimulation. The receptors stem from a human donor in good health (CMV status not recorded). Some clones in this sample may be carry-over from other donors' samples.

CDR3 loop: CASSFWTPDTGELFF. CDR3 coding DNA: TGTGCCAGCAGCTTTTGGACACCGGACACCGGGGAGCTGTTTTTT. The V and J genes are TRBV7-6 and TRBJ2-2; possible D gene TRBD1, 5 bases. Germline V gene data show CDR1 as SGHVS and CDR2 as FNYEAQ. Between the trimmed V and J ends, which lost 3 bases and 3 bases, there was a span of 11 bases. The CDR3 consists of 15 residues.

This clonotype was seen just once. The J gene is TRBJ2-5, the V gene TRBV20-1, with 9 bases that match TRBD2. The V gene end was trimmed by 0 bases and the J gene end by 2 bases; junction bases not matched to a gene: 13. CDR3 length: 18 amino acids. Germline V lookup: CDR1 DFQATT, CDR2 SNEGSKA (reference sequence). The CDR3 protein is CSARDTRLAVISQETQYF. For the CDR3, the DNA is TGCAGTGCTAGAGATACGAGACTAGCGGTGATTTCGCAAGAGACCCAGTACTTC.

The chain recombines TRBV5-1 with TRBJ2-3; tentative D call: TRBD1 (6 bases). The V gene's germline CDR1 is SGHRS and CDR2 YFSETQ. The length of the CDR3 is 16 residues. With 4 bases removed from V and 4 bases from J, the gap between germline ends came to 19 bases. The CDR3 DNA is TGCGCCAGCAGCCCCCCTACAGGGTATCGCGCAGATACGCAGTATTTT. It translates to CASSPPTGYRADTQYF.

This chain uses TRBV7-2 with TRBJ2-1, with 7 bases matching TRBD1. The germline V gene has CDR1 SGHTA and CDR2 FQGNSA. With 6 bases clipped from V and 6 bases from J, the junction kept 5 bases outside the gene matches. The CDR3 is 13 residues long. The CDR3 here is CASRTGVTNEQFF. DNA of the CDR3: TGTGCCAGCAGAACAGGGGTAACCAATGAGCAGTTCTTC.

The chain joins TRBV30 to TRBJ2-1, with 10 bases identical to TRBD2. This CDR3 has 12 amino acids. CDR1 and CDR2 (germline): GTSNPN, SVGIG (reference sequence). The J segment lost 8 bases and the V segment lost 3 bases, leaving 1 base of the junction unmatched. CDR3 in amino acids: CAWSGTSDEQFF. DNA of the CDR3: TGTGCCTGGAGCGGGACTAGCGATGAGCAGTTCTTC.

This clonotype appeared a few times. The rearrangement links TRBV3-1 to TRBJ2-3; possible D gene TRBD2, 6 bases. Trimming took 5 bases from V and 8 from J, leaving 17 bases between them. The CDR3 runs 14 residues. The germline CDR1 and CDR2 sequences are LGHDT and YNNKEL (reference sequence). This chain's CDR3 is CASSKRTGGSTQYF. In nucleotides, the CDR3 is TGTGCCAGCAGCAAAAGGACCGGGGGTAGTACGCAGTATTTT.

This sequence joins TRBV6-6 and TRBJ1-1; no firm D call. V lost 8 bases to trimming and J lost 2 bases, with 12 bases between them. Germline CDR1 MNHNY, CDR2 SVGAGI (reference sequence). This CDR3 is 13 amino acids long. CDR3 sequence reads: CASRMESNTEAFF. For the CDR3, the DNA is TGTGCCAGCCGGATGGAGAGTAACACTGAAGCTTTCTTT.

Many counts were recorded for this clonotype. This chain joins TRBV20-1 and TRBJ1-2; D uncertain. From germline, CDR1 is DFQATT and CDR2 SNEGSKA (reference sequence). Between the trimmed V and J ends, which lost 5 bases and 0 bases, there was a span of 16 bases. This CDR3 spans 15 amino acids. CDR3 residues: CSAPAPSAPNYGYTF. Written as DNA, the CDR3 is TGCAGTGCTCCCGCCCCCAGCGCTCCTAACTATGGCTACACCTTC.

This clonotype was seen repeatedly, ten times or more. This sequence joins TRBV11-1 and TRBJ2-3; the match to TRBD1 covers 11 bases. The CDR3 sequence is 16 residues long. Germline CDR1 reads SGHAT; CDR2 reads FQDESV (reference sequence). With V trimmed by 5 bases and J by 2 bases, 6 bases remained unmatched. CDR3 nucleotide sequence: TGTGCCAGCAGCCTGGGACAGGGGGAAAACACAGATACGCAGTATTTT. Translated, it gives CASSLGQGENTDTQYF.

This clonotype occurred a few times. The chain links TRBV7-9 to TRBJ2-3; D uncertain. This CDR3 has 16 residues. V gave up 7 bases and J gave up 12 bases, with 29 bases separating them. Germline values: CDR1 SEHNR, CDR2 FQNEAQ (reference sequence). The CDR3 region has the DNA TGTGCCAGCACCGTCCGGACGATGGCAAGGATCGATATACAGTATTTT. Its translation: CASTVRTMARIDIQYF.

This clonotype showed up just a few times. This chain joins TRBV14 and TRBJ1-2; 7 bases map to TRBD1. This CDR3 region has 16 residues. V lost 0 bases and J lost 5; bases outside the gene matches: 9. The V gene's germline CDR1 is SGHDN and CDR2 FVKESK. CDR3 in DNA: TGTGCCAGCAGCCAAGATCGGAGAGGGGGCGGGTATGGCTACACCTTC. It encodes CASSQDRRGGGYGYTF.

This clonotype was counted ten times or more. The DNA for the CDR3 is TGTGCCAGCAGCTTAGAAGAGGGGGTCTATGGCTACACCTTC. It specifies CASSLEEGVYGYTF. This sequence joins TRBV11-2 and TRBJ1-2; TRBD1 is a possible D gene (6 bases). V lost 0 bases and J lost 4, with 9 bases in between. The CDR3 is 14 amino acids. In germline, CDR1 is SGHAT, CDR2 FQNNGV.

The CDR3 DNA follows: TGCAGTGCTAGACATGCTGAAGCTTTCTTT. Residues: CSARHAEAFF. The rearrangement uses TRBV20-1 and TRBJ1-1; D remains unclear. The CDR3 contains 10 residues. Trimming left V 2 bases short and J 6 bases short, with 4 bases between. CDR1 is DFQATT, CDR2 SNEGSKA, per germline (reference sequence).

V is TRBV4-2 and J is TRBJ1-5, with 7 bases matching TRBD1. Trimming removed 5 bases from V and 4 bases from J; junction bases left unmatched: 2. The CDR3 spans 13 residues. The germline CDR1 and CDR2 sequences are LGHNA and YNFKEQ. The CDR3 loop reads CASSEGQNQPQHF. CDR3 DNA: TGTGCCAGCAGCGAGGGACAGAATCAGCCCCAGCATTTT.

This sequence joins TRBV9 and TRBJ2-7; TRBD1 agrees at 7 bases. From germline, CDR1 is SGDLS and CDR2 YYNGEE. CDR3 size: 16 residues. V was clipped by 3 bases and J by 2 bases; unmatched bases: 11. CDR3 in amino acids: CASSEGPGTVAYEQYF. The CDR3 DNA reads TGTGCCAGCAGCGAGGGACCCGGGACAGTAGCCTACGAGCAGTACTTC.

The chain combines TRBV9 with TRBJ2-7; TRBD2 aligns across 9 bases. This CDR3 region has 15 residues. Germline-derived CDR1 and CDR2 are SGDLS and YYNGEE. V was clipped by 0 bases and J by 3 bases; unmatched bases: 4. The CDR3 coding sequence is TGTGCCAGCAGCGTAGAGCCTAGCGGGAACTACGAGCAGTACTTC. Its protein is CASSVEPSGNYEQYF.

This clonotype was seen a handful of times. The chain couples TRBV6-2 or TRBV6-3 to TRBJ2-1; 11 nucleotides match TRBD2. The ends lost 7 bases at V and 4 bases at J; junction bases unmatched: 9. Germline V CDR1 and CDR2: MNHEY, SVGEGT. CDR3 length: 16 amino acids. In DNA form, the CDR3 reads TGTGCCAGCACATTTTCTACTAGCGGGGGATACAATGAGCAGTTCTTC. The encoded protein is CASTFSTSGGYNEQFF.

J is TRBJ2-5 and V is TRBV24-1, with D perhaps TRBD1 (5 bases). This CDR3 is built from 14 residues. The V end lost 0 bases, the J end lost 4 bases, and 8 bases lay between the germline ends. CDR1 is KGHDR, CDR2 SFDVKD, per germline. Here the CDR3 DNA reads TGTGCCACCAGTGATTTGGGGCAGGGAGAGACCCAGTACTTC. Translating it yields CATSDLGQGETQYF.

This clonotype was seen a handful of times. The V gene is TRBV27, the J gene TRBJ1-5; D unclear. The CDR3 loop spans 15 amino acids. V lost 6 bases to trimming and J lost 1 base, with 13 bases between them. Germline V gene data show CDR1 as MNHEY and CDR2 as SMNVEV (reference sequence). Here the CDR3 DNA reads TGTGCCAGCAGGACAAAAGGCGGGAGCAATCAGCCCCAGCATTTT. Amino acids: CASRTKGGSNQPQHF.

The CDR3 loop reads CASSWEGNEQFF. In nucleotides, the CDR3 is TGTGCCAGCAGCTGGGAGGGAAATGAGCAGTTCTTC. This chain joins TRBV11-2 and TRBJ2-1; 7 bases match TRBD2. Germline loops: CDR1 SGHAT, CDR2 FQNNGV. The length of the CDR3 is 12 residues. Unmatched junction bases numbered 1, after V lost 4 bases and J lost 7 bases.

The chain is built from TRBV20-1 and TRBJ2-7; weak D call: TRBD1 (6 bases). This CDR3 region has 14 residues. Germline loops: CDR1 DFQATT, CDR2 SNEGSKA (reference sequence). Trimming removed 0 bases at V and 3 bases at J, with 12 bases between. The CDR3 nucleotides read TGCAGTGCTAGAGACTACAGGGTTGACTACGAGCAGTACTTC. It translates to CSARDYRVDYEQYF.

This clonotype was seen a single time. The junction shows a germline mismatch at one end, possibly a read error. The chain links TRBV20-1 to TRBJ1-4; 10 bases are a match to TRBD1. The CDR3 has 13 residues. CDR1 DFQATT and CDR2 SNEGSKA come from the germline V gene (reference sequence). The CDR3 spells CSARQGAKEKLFF. DNA of the CDR3: TGCAGTGCCCGACAGGGGGCTAAAGAAAAACTGTTTTTT.

This clonotype occurred a few times. The gene calls are TRBV25-1 and TRBJ2-1, with TRBD2 matching over 12 bases. This CDR3 is built from 14 residues. CDR1 MGHDK and CDR2 SYGVNS come from the germline V gene. Unmatched junction bases numbered 7, after V lost 3 bases and J lost 13 bases. The CDR3 coding sequence is TGTGCCAGCAGTGATTATGGACTAGCGGGGTCACAGTTCTTC. It translates to CASSDYGLAGSQFF.

This clonotype has a count of ten or more. V gene TRBV6-1 combines with J gene TRBJ1-2, with TRBD1 identical over 9 bases. The V and J ends lost 6 bases and 3 bases, in that order; junction bases with no gene match: 5. This CDR3 contains 14 residues. Germline assignment: CDR1 MNHNS and CDR2 SASEGT. The CDR3 here is CASSGQGSHYGYTF. Written as DNA, the CDR3 is TGTGCCAGCAGCGGACAGGGGTCCCACTATGGCTACACCTTC.

V usage is TRBV28 and J usage is TRBJ2-7; perhaps TRBD2 as D (6 bases). The length of the CDR3 is 13 residues. The V end lost 3 bases, the J end lost 10 bases, and 16 bases lay between the germline ends. Germline lookup yields CDR1 MDHEN and CDR2 SYDVKM. The CDR3 DNA is TGTGCCAGCAGTTTCCCCGGGGGTTACGGTCAGTACTTC. Protein sequence: CASSFPGGYGQYF.

Ten or more counts support this clonotype. The CDR3 sequence: CASSIVPQETQYF. The CDR3 region has the DNA TGTGCCAGCAGTATCGTCCCCCAAGAGACCCAGTACTTC. This chain joins TRBV12-3 or TRBV12-4 and TRBJ2-5; D remains ambiguous. Trimming cost V 5 bases and J 1 base, with 8 bases left between them. This CDR3 has 13 amino acids.

This clonotype appeared many times. V gene TRBV27 combines with J gene TRBJ2-7; perhaps D is TRBD1 or TRBD2 (6 bases each). V was cut by 0 bases and J by 7 bases, with 16 bases left in between. The length of the CDR3 is 15 residues. Germline V gene lookup returns CDR1 MNHEY and CDR2 SMNVEV (reference sequence). DNA of the CDR3: TGTGCCAGCAGTTTATCTCGTAGGGGGGCGGGGGAGCAGTACTTC. It yields the protein CASSLSRRGAGEQYF.

This clonotype appeared a few times. The chain employs TRBV20-1 and TRBJ2-7, with D possibly matching TRBD2 (6 bases). The CDR3 length is 15 residues. Germline CDR1 is DFQATT and CDR2 is SNEGSKA (reference sequence). Trimming stripped 0 bases from V and 0 bases from J, with 12 bases between. CDR3 DNA sequence: TGCAGTGCTAGAGACTGGACTACGAGCTCCTACGAGCAGTACTTC. Amino acids: CSARDWTTSSYEQYF.

Comments on this clonotype: One end of the junction does not line up with germline, which may come from a read error. The J gene is TRBJ1-5, the V gene TRBV12-5; maybe TRBD1 (5 bases). The CDR3 runs to 13 residues. Looked up from germline, CDR1 is LGHNT and CDR2 is FRNRAP. CDR3 coding DNA: TGTGCTAGTGGATTGGGGGGGGGGCAGCCCCAGCATTTT. It yields the protein CASGLGGGQPQHF.

The chain couples TRBV7-9 to TRBJ1-2; D possibly corresponds to TRBD1 (6 bases). The V end was cut by 6 bases, the J end by 9 bases, with 17 bases between. This CDR3 is 13 amino acids long. Germline V gives CDR1 SEHNR, CDR2 FQNEAQ (reference sequence). CDR3 loop: CASSTSSGGRYTF. For the CDR3, the DNA is TGTGCCAGCAGTACATCATCCGGGGGGCGCTACACCTTC.